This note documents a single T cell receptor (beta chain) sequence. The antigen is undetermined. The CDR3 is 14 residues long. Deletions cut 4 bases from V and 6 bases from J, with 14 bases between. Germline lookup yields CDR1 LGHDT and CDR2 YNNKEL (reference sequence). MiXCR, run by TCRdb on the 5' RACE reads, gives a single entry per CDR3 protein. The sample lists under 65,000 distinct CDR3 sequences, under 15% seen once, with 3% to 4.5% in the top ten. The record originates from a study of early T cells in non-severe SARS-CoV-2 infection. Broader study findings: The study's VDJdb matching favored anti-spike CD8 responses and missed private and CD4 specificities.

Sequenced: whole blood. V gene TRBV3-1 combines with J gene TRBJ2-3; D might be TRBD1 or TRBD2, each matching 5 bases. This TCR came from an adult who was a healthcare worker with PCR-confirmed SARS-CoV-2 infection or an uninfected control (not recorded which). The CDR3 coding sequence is TGTGCCAGCAGCCCCGGGACCCTAGAGGATACGCAGTATTTT. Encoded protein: CASSPGTLEDTQYF.